This T cell receptor beta chain was retrieved from a study of OX40 agonist ivuxolimab in advanced cancers. Study-level background: Participants averaged roughly 57 years of age (range roughly 20 to 90) and were 75% to 90% male. Partial responses were achieved by three patients, one with hepatocellular carcinoma and two with cutaneous melanoma.

The protocol was immunoSEQ multiplex PCR, while the TCRdb copy is restricted to in-frame clones and leaves out a portion. The table has 55,000 to 70,000 clones, roughly 82% seen once; the top ten hold roughly 2.4%. This CDR3 contains 19 residues. Germline V gene sequence: CDR1 SGDLS, CDR2 YYNGEE. Trimming pared 6 bases from V and 2 bases from J, leaving 27 bases between. This sequence joins TRBV9 and TRBJ2-1; D may correspond to TRBD1 or TRBD2 (5 bases each). The TCR was taken from an adult with an advanced solid tumor such as melanoma, head and neck, liver or kidney cancer. The sample here was CD4+ or CD8+ T cells sorted from blood, taken in a trial of the OX40 agonist ivuxolimab. CDR3 DNA sequence: TGTGCCAGCAACGGTCCCAAGGGCCCCGGGACGGCGACCTACAATGAGCAGTTCTTC. The encoded protein is CASNGPKGPGTATYNEQFF.